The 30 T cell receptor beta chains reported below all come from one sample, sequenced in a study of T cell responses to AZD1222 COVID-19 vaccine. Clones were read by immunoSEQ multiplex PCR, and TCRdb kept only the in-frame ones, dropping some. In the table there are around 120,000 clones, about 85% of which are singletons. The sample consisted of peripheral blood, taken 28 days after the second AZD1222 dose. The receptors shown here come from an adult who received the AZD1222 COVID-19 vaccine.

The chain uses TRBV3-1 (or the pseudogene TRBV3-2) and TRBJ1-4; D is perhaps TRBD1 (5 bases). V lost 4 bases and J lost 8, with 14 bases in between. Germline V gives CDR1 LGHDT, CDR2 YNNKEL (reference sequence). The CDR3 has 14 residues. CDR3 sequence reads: CASSPIRGSEKLFF. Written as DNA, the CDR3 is TGTGCCAGCAGCCCTATAAGGGGTAGCGAAAAACTGTTTTTT.

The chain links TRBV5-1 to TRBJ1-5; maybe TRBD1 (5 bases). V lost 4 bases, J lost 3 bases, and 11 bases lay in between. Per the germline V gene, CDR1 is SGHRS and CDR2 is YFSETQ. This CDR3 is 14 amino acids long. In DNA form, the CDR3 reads TGCGCCAGCAGCCGGGACGGGAACAATCAGCCCCAGCATTTT. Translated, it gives CASSRDGNNQPQHF.

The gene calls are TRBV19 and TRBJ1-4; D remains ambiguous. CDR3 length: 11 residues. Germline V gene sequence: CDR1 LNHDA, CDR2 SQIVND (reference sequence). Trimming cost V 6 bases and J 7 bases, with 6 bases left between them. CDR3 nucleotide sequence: TGTGCCAGTAGGACCGGTGAAAAACTGTTTTTT. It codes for CASRTGEKLFF.

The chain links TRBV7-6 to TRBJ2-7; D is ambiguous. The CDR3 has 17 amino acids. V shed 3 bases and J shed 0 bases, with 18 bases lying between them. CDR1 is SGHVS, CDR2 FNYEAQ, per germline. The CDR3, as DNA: TGTGCCAGCAGCTTGTCCCCGACTCCACCAGACTCCTACGAGCAGTACTTC. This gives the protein CASSLSPTPPDSYEQYF. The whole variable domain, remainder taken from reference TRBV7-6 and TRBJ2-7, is GAGVSQSPRYKVTKRGQDVALRCDPISGHVSLYWYRQALGQGPEFLTYFNYEAQQDKSGLPNDRFSAERPEGSISTLTIQRTEQRDSAMYRCASSLSPTPPDSYEQYFGPGTRLTVT.

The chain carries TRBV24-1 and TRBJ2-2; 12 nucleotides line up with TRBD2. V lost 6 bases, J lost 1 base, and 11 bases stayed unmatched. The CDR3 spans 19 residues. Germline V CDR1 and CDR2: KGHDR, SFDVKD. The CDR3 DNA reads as TGTGCCACCAGTCCGACCTCTAGCGGGGGGGCCCGGAACACCGGGGAGCTGTTTTTT. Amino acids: CATSPTSSGGARNTGELFF.

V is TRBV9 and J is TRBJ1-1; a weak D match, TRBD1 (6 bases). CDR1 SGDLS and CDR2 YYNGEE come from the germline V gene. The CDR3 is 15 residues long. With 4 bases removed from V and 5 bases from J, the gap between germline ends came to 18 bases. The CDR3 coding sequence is TGTGCCAGCAGCTCTGGTAGGGGGTGGGAGACTGAAGCTTTCTTT. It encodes CASSSGRGWETEAFF.

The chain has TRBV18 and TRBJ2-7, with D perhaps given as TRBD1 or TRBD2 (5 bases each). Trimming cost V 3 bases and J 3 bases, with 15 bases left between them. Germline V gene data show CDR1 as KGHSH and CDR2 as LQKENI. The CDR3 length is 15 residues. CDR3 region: CASSPLGTGLYEQYF. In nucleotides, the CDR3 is TGTGCCAGCTCACCGCTGGGAACGGGGCTCTACGAGCAGTACTTC.

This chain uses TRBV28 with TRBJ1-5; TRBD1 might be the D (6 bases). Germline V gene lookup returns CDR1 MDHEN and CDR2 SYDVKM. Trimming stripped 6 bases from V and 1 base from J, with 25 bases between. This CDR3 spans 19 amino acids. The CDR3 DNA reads TGTGCCAGCAGCCCGTTACTCCCAACCCTAGGGGGAAGCAATCAGCCCCAGCATTTT. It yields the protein CASSPLLPTLGGSNQPQHF.

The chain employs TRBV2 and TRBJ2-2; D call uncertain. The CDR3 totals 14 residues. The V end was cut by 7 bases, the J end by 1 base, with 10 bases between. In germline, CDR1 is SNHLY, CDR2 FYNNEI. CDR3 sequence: CASKGNRNTGELFF. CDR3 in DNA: TGTGCCAGCAAGGGTAACAGGAACACCGGGGAGCTGTTTTTT.

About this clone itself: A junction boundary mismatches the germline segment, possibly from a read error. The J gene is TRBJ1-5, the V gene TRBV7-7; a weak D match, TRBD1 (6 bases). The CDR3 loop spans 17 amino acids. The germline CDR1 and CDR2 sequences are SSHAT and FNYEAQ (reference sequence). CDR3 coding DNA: TGTGCTAGCAGCCCCCGACAGGATGCGAGGAGCAATCAGCCCCAGCATTTT. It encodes CASSPRQDARSNQPQHF.

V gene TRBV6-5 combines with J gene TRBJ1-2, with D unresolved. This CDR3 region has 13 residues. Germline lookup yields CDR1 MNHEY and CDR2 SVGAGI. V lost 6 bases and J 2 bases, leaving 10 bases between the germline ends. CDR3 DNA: TGTGCCAGCAGGATCACTCGAAACTATGGCTACACCTTC. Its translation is CASRITRNYGYTF.

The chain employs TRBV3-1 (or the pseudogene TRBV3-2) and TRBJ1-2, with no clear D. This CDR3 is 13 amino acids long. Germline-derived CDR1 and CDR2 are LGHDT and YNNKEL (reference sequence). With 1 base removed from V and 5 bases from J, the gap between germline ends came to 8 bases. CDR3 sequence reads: CASSQAGRYGYTF. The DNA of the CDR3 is TGTGCCAGCAGCCAAGCGGGCAGATATGGCTACACCTTC.

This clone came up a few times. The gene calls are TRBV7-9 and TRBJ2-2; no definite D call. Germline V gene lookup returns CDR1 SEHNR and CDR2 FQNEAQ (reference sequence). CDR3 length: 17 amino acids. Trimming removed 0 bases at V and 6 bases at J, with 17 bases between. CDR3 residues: CASSLAPWYTVSGELFF. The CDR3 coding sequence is TGTGCCAGCAGCTTAGCCCCGTGGTACACCGTTTCCGGGGAGCTGTTTTTT.

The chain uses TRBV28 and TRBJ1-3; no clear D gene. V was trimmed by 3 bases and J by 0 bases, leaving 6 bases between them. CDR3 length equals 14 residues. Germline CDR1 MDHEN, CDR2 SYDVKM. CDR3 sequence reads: CASSFGISGNTIYF. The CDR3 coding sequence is TGTGCCAGCAGTTTCGGGATCTCTGGAAACACCATATATTTT. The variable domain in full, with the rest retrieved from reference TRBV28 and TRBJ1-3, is DVKVTQSSRYLVKRTGEKVFLECVQDMDHENMFWYRQDPGLGLRLIYFSYDVKMKEKGDIPEGYSVSREKKERFSLILESASTNQTSMYLCASSFGISGNTIYFGEGSWLTVV.

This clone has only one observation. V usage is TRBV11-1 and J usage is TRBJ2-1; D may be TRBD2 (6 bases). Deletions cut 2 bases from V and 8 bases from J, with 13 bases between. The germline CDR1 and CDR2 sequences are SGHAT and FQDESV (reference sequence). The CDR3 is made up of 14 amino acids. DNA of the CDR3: TGTGCCAGCAGCTTAACCCCACTAGCCGATGAGCAGTTCTTC. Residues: CASSLTPLADEQFF.

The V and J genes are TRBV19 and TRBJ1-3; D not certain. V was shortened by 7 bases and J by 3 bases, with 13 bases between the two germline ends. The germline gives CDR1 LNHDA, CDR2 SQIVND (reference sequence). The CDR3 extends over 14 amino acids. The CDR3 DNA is TGTGCCAGTACCCGAAGCGGCTTTGGAAACACCATATATTTT. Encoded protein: CASTRSGFGNTIYF.

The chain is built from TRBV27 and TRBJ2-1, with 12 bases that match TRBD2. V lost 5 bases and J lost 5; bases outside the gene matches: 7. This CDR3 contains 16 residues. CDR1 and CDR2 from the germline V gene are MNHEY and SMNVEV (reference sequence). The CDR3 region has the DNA TGTGCCAGCAGTCCTCTACTAGCGGGGGGAAACAATGAGCAGTTCTTC. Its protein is CASSPLLAGGNNEQFF.

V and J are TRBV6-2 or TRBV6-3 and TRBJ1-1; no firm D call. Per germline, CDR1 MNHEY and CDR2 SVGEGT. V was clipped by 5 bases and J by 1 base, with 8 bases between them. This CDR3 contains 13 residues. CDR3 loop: CASSNGWNTEAFF. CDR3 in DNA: TGTGCCAGCAGTAACGGATGGAACACTGAAGCTTTCTTT.

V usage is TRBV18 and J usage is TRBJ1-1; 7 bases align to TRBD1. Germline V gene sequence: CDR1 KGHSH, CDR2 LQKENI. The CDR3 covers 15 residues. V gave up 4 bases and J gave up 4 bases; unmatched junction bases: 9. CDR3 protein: CASSQSAGGGTEAFF. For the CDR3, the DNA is TGTGCCAGCTCACAAAGCGCAGGGGGAGGCACTGAAGCTTTCTTT.

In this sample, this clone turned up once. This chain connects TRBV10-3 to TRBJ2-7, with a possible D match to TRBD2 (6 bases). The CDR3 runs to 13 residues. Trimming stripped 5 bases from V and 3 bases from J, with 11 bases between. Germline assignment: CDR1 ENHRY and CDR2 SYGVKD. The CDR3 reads CAISPRGYYEQYF. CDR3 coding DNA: TGTGCCATCAGTCCGCGGGGTTACTACGAGCAGTACTTC.

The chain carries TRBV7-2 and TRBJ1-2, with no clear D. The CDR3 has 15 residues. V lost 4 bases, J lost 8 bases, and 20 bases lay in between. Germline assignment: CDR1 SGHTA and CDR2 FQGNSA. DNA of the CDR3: TGTGCCAGCAGCTCCACCCTGGGAGGGCCAGAGGGCTACACCTTC. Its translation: CASSSTLGGPEGYTF.

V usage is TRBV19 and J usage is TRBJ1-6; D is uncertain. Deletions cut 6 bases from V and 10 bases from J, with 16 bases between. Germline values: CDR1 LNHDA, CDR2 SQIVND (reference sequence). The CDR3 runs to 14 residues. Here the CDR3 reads CASSAPDWGSPLHF. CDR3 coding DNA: TGTGCCAGTAGCGCGCCGGATTGGGGATCACCCCTCCACTTT.

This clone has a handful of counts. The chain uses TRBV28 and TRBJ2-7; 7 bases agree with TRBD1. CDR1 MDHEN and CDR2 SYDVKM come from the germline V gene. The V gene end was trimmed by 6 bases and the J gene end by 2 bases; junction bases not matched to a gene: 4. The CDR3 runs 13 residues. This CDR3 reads CASSRDRPYEQYF. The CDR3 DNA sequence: TGTGCCAGCAGCCGGGACAGACCCTACGAGCAGTACTTC.

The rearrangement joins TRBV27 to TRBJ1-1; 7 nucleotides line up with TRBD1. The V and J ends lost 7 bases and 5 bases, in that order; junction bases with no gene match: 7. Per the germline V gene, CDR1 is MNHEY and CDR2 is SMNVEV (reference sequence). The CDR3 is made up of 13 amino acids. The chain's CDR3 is CASTSRGRTEAFF. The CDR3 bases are TGTGCCAGCACCTCCAGGGGGAGGACTGAAGCTTTCTTT.

Here the CDR3 reads CASRIGRRSGNTIYF. CDR3 coding DNA: TGTGCCAGCAGAATCGGACGCCGCTCTGGAAACACCATATATTTT. The chain combines TRBV28 with TRBJ1-3; D call uncertain. CDR1 and CDR2 (germline): MDHEN, SYDVKM. Between the trimmed V and J ends, which lost 6 bases and 0 bases, there was a span of 12 bases. This CDR3 has 15 residues. Filled out from reference TRBV28 and TRBJ1-3, the complete variable domain reads DVKVTQSSRYLVKRTGEKVFLECVQDMDHENMFWYRQDPGLGLRLIYFSYDVKMKEKGDIPEGYSVSREKKERFSLILESASTNQTSMYLCASRIGRRSGNTIYFGEGSWLTVV.

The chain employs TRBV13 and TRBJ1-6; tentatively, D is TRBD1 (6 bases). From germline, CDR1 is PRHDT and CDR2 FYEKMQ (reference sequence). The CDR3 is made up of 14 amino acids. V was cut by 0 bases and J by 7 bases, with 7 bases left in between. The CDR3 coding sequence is TGTGCCAGCAGCTTAGGACAGGGAAATTCACCCCTCCACTTT. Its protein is CASSLGQGNSPLHF.

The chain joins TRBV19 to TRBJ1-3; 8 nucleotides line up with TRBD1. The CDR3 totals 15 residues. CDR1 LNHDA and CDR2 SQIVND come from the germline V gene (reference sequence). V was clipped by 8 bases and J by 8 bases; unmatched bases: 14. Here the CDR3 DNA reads TGTGCCAGTCTGCCTGGGACGGCACAGGGGGACACCATATATTTT. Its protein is CASLPGTAQGDTIYF.

CDR3 bases: TGTGCCAGCAGTTTTTCTGGGGTCGCTAATGAAAAACTGTTTTTT. Its protein is CASSFSGVANEKLFF. This sequence joins TRBV28 and TRBJ1-4; D is unresolved. Per germline, CDR1 MDHEN and CDR2 SYDVKM. The CDR3 has 15 amino acids. V was trimmed by 3 bases and J by 3 bases, leaving 11 bases between them.

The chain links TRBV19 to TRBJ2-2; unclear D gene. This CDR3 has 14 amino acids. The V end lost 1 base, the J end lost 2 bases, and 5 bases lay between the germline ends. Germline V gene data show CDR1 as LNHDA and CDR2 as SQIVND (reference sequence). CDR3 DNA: TGTGCCAGTAGTATAGCAGTTAACACCGGGGAGCTGTTTTTT. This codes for CASSIAVNTGELFF.

The CDR3 region has the DNA TGTGCCAGCAGCCAGAACCTGGACCAGCCCCAGCATTTT. Residues: CASSQNLDQPQHF. The chain uses TRBV11-2 and TRBJ1-5; D unclear. This CDR3 region has 13 residues. Germline V gene sequence: CDR1 SGHAT, CDR2 FQNNGV. The V end was cut by 5 bases, the J end by 7 bases, with 12 bases between. Filled out from reference TRBV11-2 and TRBJ1-5, the complete variable domain reads EAGVAQSPRYKIIEKRQSVAFWCNPISGHATLYWYQQILGQGPKLLIQFQNNGVVDDSQLPKDRFSAERLKGVDSTLKIQPAKLEDSAVYLCASSQNLDQPQHFGDGTRLSIL.